In this sample, the clone carrying this T cell receptor beta chain turned up many times. The antigen remains undetermined. The data derive from a study of response to subunit inactivated influenza vaccine. Regarding the study as a whole: It was suggested by the authors that few new T cells are recruited by each seasonal influenza vaccination.

TCRdb recomputed calls from the RT-PCR reads with MiXCR, one row per CDR3 protein. The sample consists of hundreds of thousands of distinct CDR3 sequences, roughly 13% of them appearing once. CDR1 is DFQATT, CDR2 SNEGSKA, per germline (reference sequence). This CDR3 has 14 amino acids. Trimming left V 5 bases short and J 7 bases short, with 17 bases between. The V gene is TRBV20-1, the J gene TRBJ2-2, with a possible D match to TRBD2 (6 bases). This receptor was obtained from a man aged 45-65 years who received an inactivated influenza vaccine. The sample in question was PBMCs from blood, obtained 14 to 15 days before vaccination. The CDR3 loop reads CSAQSGRAGGELFF. The CDR3, as DNA: TGCAGTGCTCAATCCGGTCGAGCGGGCGGGGAGCTGTTTTTT.